This T cell receptor beta chain is from a study of T cell responses to AZD1222 COVID-19 vaccine. Study results and limitations: Repertoire sampling happened only post peak T cell response. Two doses of AZD1222 preceded a rise in Spike-specific TCR breadth and depth. Unmutated variant regions reportedly attract nearly half of all spike-specific TCRs.

Sequencing used immunoSEQ multiplex PCR; TCRdb keeps in-frame clones, though not all of them. The sample contains tens of thousands of clones, approximately 80% of which appear only once. Notes on this clone: No antigen is known for it.

The CDR3 covers 18 residues. The germline CDR1 and CDR2 sequences are SNHLY and FYNNEI. J gave up 2 bases and V 4 bases, and 8 bases lay outside the gene matches. This clonotype was obtained from an adult in good health. The chain links TRBV2 to TRBJ2-3; TRBD2 matches at 14 bases. Source: peripheral blood, taken on day 0 of AZD1222 vaccination. CDR3 region: CASSAPGLAGALTDTQYF. Written as DNA, the CDR3 is TGTGCCAGCAGTGCACCGGGACTAGCGGGAGCCCTCACAGATACGCAGTATTTT.